This TCR beta chain was recorded in a study of cytomegalovirus exposure and HLA in healthy donors. Study-level information: Sequencing of approximately 190 million T cells in an earlier analysis found 100 million to 140 million unique TCR beta sequences.

The CDR3 totals 16 residues. V lost 4 bases and J 0 bases, leaving 12 bases between the germline ends. Germline CDR1 and CDR2: MDHEN and SYDVKM. The PCR contained 60 Vbeta and 13 Jbeta primers. Per the authors' pipeline: In a later analysis, some 10 million of tens of millions of unique beta chains occurred in at least two donors. Sequenced by immunoSEQ multiplex PCR; TCRdb stores in-frame clones only, minus some. From that table come the V and J calls and clone size; the DNA was used to work out D and trimming. Of over 120,000 clones listed, more than 9.5% are singletons. The chain links TRBV28 to TRBJ1-4; D ambiguous. The sequenced sample consisted of PBMCs. The sequence was obtained from a man aged 50-59 years in good health and CMV-seronegative. This CDR3 is CASSSFSRSTNEKLFF. CDR3 in DNA: TGTGCCAGCAGTTCTTTTTCGCGGTCAACTAATGAAAAACTGTTTTTT.